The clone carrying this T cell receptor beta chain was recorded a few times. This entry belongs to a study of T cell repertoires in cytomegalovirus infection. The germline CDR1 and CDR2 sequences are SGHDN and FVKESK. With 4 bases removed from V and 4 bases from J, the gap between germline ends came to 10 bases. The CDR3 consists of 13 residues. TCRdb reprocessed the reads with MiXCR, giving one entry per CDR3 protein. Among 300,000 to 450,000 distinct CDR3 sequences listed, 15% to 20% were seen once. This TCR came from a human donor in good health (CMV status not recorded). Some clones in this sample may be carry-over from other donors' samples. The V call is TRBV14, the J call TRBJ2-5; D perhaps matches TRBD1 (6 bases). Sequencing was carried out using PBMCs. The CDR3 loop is CASSLGHLETQYF. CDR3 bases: TGTGCCAGCAGCCTGGGACACCTAGAGACCCAGTACTTC.